A single sample is the source of the 19 T cell receptor beta chains below, sequenced in a study of a mutant IDH1 vaccine in newly diagnosed glioma. No cognate antigen is known for these TCRs. Produced via immunoSEQ multiplex PCR; TCRdb's table is partial and in-frame only. Of tens of thousands of clones in the sample, roughly 84% are singletons; the top ten hold around 4.7%. Noted time point: week 47, end of study. It was 300 ug of mutant IDH1 20-mer peptide that made up each vaccine dose, given with topical imiquimod. This material consisted of PBMCs, taken from a glioma patient whose treatment included an IDH1 peptide vaccine. These receptors came from a woman aged 25 to 39 with glioma. Some clones in this sample may be carry-over from other donors' samples.

This clone was recorded only once. This rearrangement joins TRBV6-4 to TRBJ2-4, with TRBD2 identical over 9 bases. The CDR3 consists of 17 residues. Trimming cost V 6 bases and J 6 bases; bases outside gene matches: 15. The V gene's germline CDR1 is MRHNA and CDR2 SNTAGT. For the CDR3, the DNA is TGTGCCAGCAGCCCAATTGGGGCGGGAGGGCCGATAAACATTCAGTACTTC. It specifies CASSPIGAGGPINIQYF.

This clone was counted a single time. J is TRBJ2-5 and V is TRBV2; weak D call: TRBD2 (5 bases). Looked up from germline, CDR1 is SNHLY and CDR2 is FYNNEI. CDR3 length: 13 amino acids. The germline V and J ends were trimmed by 4 bases and 5 bases, with 11 bases remaining between them. The CDR3 loop reads CASSADYRETQYF. In DNA, the CDR3 is TGTGCCAGCAGTGCCGACTATCGGGAGACCCAGTACTTC.

The gene calls are TRBV5-1 and TRBJ1-5; D may be TRBD1 (5 bases). Germline values: CDR1 SGHRS, CDR2 YFSETQ. This CDR3 is 14 amino acids long. Trimming took off 0 bases at V and 2 bases at J, with 6 bases between the two ends. The CDR3 protein is CASSLEGGNQPQHF. CDR3 nucleotide sequence: TGCGCCAGCAGCTTGGAAGGGGGCAATCAGCCCCAGCATTTT.

This clone appeared a single time. V usage is TRBV27 and J usage is TRBJ2-7; no definite D call. There are 14 residues in the CDR3. V lost 5 bases and J lost 0, with 11 bases in between. The germline V gene encodes CDR1 MNHEY and CDR2 SMNVEV (reference sequence). The CDR3 reads CASSLQVGSYEQYF. CDR3 coding DNA: TGTGCCAGCAGTCTCCAGGTTGGCTCCTACGAGCAGTACTTC.

J is TRBJ1-1 and V is TRBV4-2; D not certain. Per germline, CDR1 LGHNA and CDR2 YNFKEQ. The CDR3 totals 14 residues. The germline V and J ends were trimmed by 0 bases and 0 bases, with 5 bases remaining between them. This CDR3 reads CASSQDVLNTEAFF. CDR3 bases: TGTGCCAGCAGCCAAGACGTCTTGAACACTGAAGCTTTCTTT.

The rearrangement links TRBV2 to TRBJ2-1, with 15 bases that match TRBD2. The V gene's germline CDR1 is SNHLY and CDR2 FYNNEI. V lost 2 bases and J lost 4; bases outside the gene matches: 15. This CDR3 is 21 amino acids long. The CDR3 sequence is CASSEIFLGLAGGGLYNEQFF. The DNA of the CDR3 is TGTGCCAGCAGTGAAATCTTTCTGGGACTAGCGGGAGGAGGCTTATACAATGAGCAGTTCTTC.

This chain links TRBV7-6 with TRBJ1-5; D gene ambiguous. This CDR3 has 15 amino acids. CDR1 and CDR2 (germline): SGHVS, FNYEAQ. V was cut by 3 bases and J by 3 bases, with 12 bases left in between. The CDR3, as DNA: TGTGCCAGCAGCTTGGAACCCGGCAACAATCAGCCCCAGCATTTT. It is translated as CASSLEPGNNQPQHF.

This clone was recorded once. The genes are TRBV5-4 and TRBJ2-7; 8 nucleotides agree with TRBD1. This CDR3 comprises 16 residues. The junction had 7 bases not matched to a gene; V was cut back by 0 bases and J by 2 bases. From germline, CDR1 is SGHNT and CDR2 YYREEE (reference sequence). The CDR3 nucleotides are TGTGCCAGCAGCTTGGGGGGGACAGGAGCCACCTACGAGCAGTACTTC. Amino acids: CASSLGGTGATYEQYF.

The gene calls are TRBV19 and TRBJ2-5, with 7 bases identical to TRBD2. CDR3 size: 17 residues. V dropped 2 bases and J dropped 0; count of bases not matched to a gene: 9. Germline CDR1 and CDR2: LNHDA and SQIVND (reference sequence). The CDR3 here is CASSIRAAGWDQETQYF. CDR3 bases: TGTGCCAGTAGTATAAGGGCAGCGGGATGGGACCAAGAGACCCAGTACTTC.

The rearrangement joins TRBV5-1 to TRBJ1-3, with 7 bases identical to TRBD1. CDR3 length: 15 residues. The V gene end was trimmed by 4 bases and the J gene end by 2 bases; junction bases not matched to a gene: 6. Germline CDR1 SGHRS, CDR2 YFSETQ. CDR3 in amino acids: CASSQTGVAGNTIYF. The CDR3 DNA follows: TGCGCCAGCAGCCAAACAGGGGTCGCTGGAAACACCATATATTTT.

V is TRBV9 and J is TRBJ1-1, with D possibly matching TRBD1 (5 bases). This CDR3 comprises 15 residues. V was cut by 4 bases and J by 0 bases, with 13 bases left in between. The V gene's germline CDR1 is SGDLS and CDR2 YYNGEE. The CDR3 loop reads CASSLRQSMNTEAFF. CDR3 sequence (DNA): TGTGCCAGCAGCCTACGACAGAGCATGAACACTGAAGCTTTCTTT.

This rearrangement joins TRBV27 to TRBJ2-3; 9 nucleotides match TRBD1. J gave up 13 bases and V 2 bases, and 7 bases lay outside the gene matches. The CDR3 loop spans 13 amino acids. Germline loops: CDR1 MNHEY, CDR2 SMNVEV (reference sequence). The chain's CDR3 is CASSLGSGQGEYF. CDR3 bases: TGTGCCAGCAGTTTAGGATCGGGACAGGGAGAGTATTTT.

The chain joins TRBV4-2 to TRBJ1-2; TRBD1 agrees at 9 bases. CDR1 is LGHNA and CDR2 is YNFKEQ in the germline V gene. The CDR3 loop spans 14 amino acids. V gave up 6 bases and J gave up 5 bases; unmatched junction bases: 7. This chain's CDR3 is CASRQTGGWYGYTF. DNA for the CDR3: TGTGCCAGCAGACAGACAGGGGGTTGGTATGGCTACACCTTC.

This rearrangement joins TRBV9 to TRBJ1-5; D is ambiguous. Trimming shortened V by 0 bases and J by 9 bases, and 10 bases separated the two germline ends. The CDR3 totals 13 residues. Germline V lookup: CDR1 SGDLS, CDR2 YYNGEE. CDR3 nucleotide sequence: TGTGCCAGCAGCGTAGCTTTCGGCGGGCCCCAGCATTTT. This encodes CASSVAFGGPQHF. Filled out from reference TRBV9 and TRBJ1-5, the complete variable domain reads DSGVTQTPKHLITATGQRVTLRCSPRSGDLSVYWYQQSLDQGLQFLIQYYNGEERAKGNILERFSAQQFPDLHSELNLSSLELGDSALYFCASSVAFGGPQHFGDGTRLSIL.

This rearrangement joins TRBV6-5 to TRBJ2-2; no firm D call. This CDR3 is 13 amino acids long. Germline-derived CDR1 and CDR2 are MNHEY and SVGAGI. Deletions cut 4 bases from V and 6 bases from J, with 9 bases between. The CDR3 spells CASSLKFPGELFF. The DNA of the CDR3 is TGTGCCAGCAGTTTGAAATTCCCCGGGGAGCTGTTTTTT.

This clone was counted a single time. The J gene is TRBJ2-7, the V gene TRBV10-2; perhaps D is TRBD1 or TRBD2 (6 bases each). The CDR3 has 14 residues. Trimming left V 3 bases short and J 1 base short, with 10 bases between. Germline assignment: CDR1 WSHSY and CDR2 SAAADI. In DNA form, the CDR3 reads TGCGCCAGCAGTGAACGAGGGGGGTCCTACGAGCAGTACTTC. Its protein is CASSERGGSYEQYF.

In DNA form, the CDR3 reads TGTGCCAGCAGCTTTAGGGACAGGGAGAAGACTGAAGCTTTCTTT. This codes for CASSFRDREKTEAFF. This sequence joins TRBV7-2 and TRBJ1-1; 9 positions match TRBD1. Germline CDR1 and CDR2: SGHTA and FQGNSA. The ends lost 3 bases at V and 5 bases at J; junction bases unmatched: 7. The CDR3 length is 15 residues.

The chain is built from TRBV5-1 and TRBJ1-3, with D maybe TRBD1 (6 bases). The CDR3 consists of 15 residues. V was trimmed by 6 bases and J by 1 base, leaving 14 bases between them. The germline gives CDR1 SGHRS, CDR2 YFSETQ. DNA of the CDR3: TGCGCCAGCACCGTGGACAGCTCTTCTGGAAACACCATATATTTT. Protein: CASTVDSSSGNTIYF.

On this clone: One junction end disagrees with the germline gene, perhaps due to a read error. The chain joins TRBV5-8 to TRBJ2-7, with D uncertain. CDR3 length: 11 amino acids. Germline V lookup: CDR1 SGHTS, CDR2 YDEGEE. CDR3 sequence reads: CASRGLRTSHF. Here the CDR3 DNA reads TGTGCCAGCAGGGGCTTAAGGACCTCTCACTTC.